This paragraph covers one T cell receptor (beta chain) sequence. No antigen is known for it. This specimen comes from a study of cytomegalovirus exposure and HLA in healthy donors. Study-wide context: Later analysis reported that the 110 or so validation repertoires shared the platform of the 500 to 750 first-cohort repertoires.

Study outcomes and limitations: According to a subsequent analysis, TCR clusters from the first cohort were inclined to appear together in the 100 to 150 validation repertoires. The investigators catalogued 150 to 200 TCR beta chains as cytomegalovirus-associated.

This CDR3 spans 14 amino acids. Trimming cost V 3 bases and J 3 bases; bases outside gene matches: 4. Germline V CDR1 and CDR2: LNHDA, SQIVND (reference sequence). Produced via immunoSEQ multiplex PCR; TCRdb's table is partial and in-frame only. The sample includes about 140,000 clones, approximately 94% seen only once; the top ten take approximately 1.8%. The sequenced sample consisted of PBMCs. This receptor was obtained from a man younger than 35 in good health and CMV-seropositive. V and J are TRBV19 and TRBJ2-7; the match to TRBD1 covers 8 bases. CDR3 region: CASSIPGQDYEQYF. As DNA, the CDR3 is TGTGCCAGTAGTATTCCGGGACAGGACTACGAGCAGTACTTC.